Below, 28 T cell receptor beta chains from the same sample are listed, as sequenced in a study of T cells in narcolepsy. TCRdb's copy holds only in-frame clones and misses some; the assay was immunoSEQ multiplex PCR. The table records around 32,000 clones, around 75% of them present only once. The sample consisted of CD45RA- memory CD4+ T cells from PBMCs. The source is a human donor with narcolepsy.

This chain links TRBV7-3 with TRBJ2-1; either TRBD1 or TRBD2 may supply D (5 bases each). CDR3 length equals 14 residues. Germline V lookup: CDR1 SGHTA, CDR2 FQGTGA. Trimming pared 5 bases from V and 8 bases from J, leaving 16 bases between. The CDR3 DNA follows: TGTGCCAGCAGCCTCGGGACGGCGCGGGATGAGCAGTTCTTC. Translation gives CASSLGTARDEQFF.

V gene TRBV5-1 combines with J gene TRBJ1-6; tentative D call: TRBD1 (6 bases). V gave up 2 bases and J gave up 4 bases, with 10 bases separating them. The CDR3 runs to 15 residues. Germline V gene sequence: CDR1 SGHRS, CDR2 YFSETQ. The CDR3 reads CASSFNREYNSPLHF. CDR3 nucleotides: TGCGCCAGCAGCTTCAACAGGGAATATAATTCACCCCTCCACTTT.

V is TRBV5-1 and J is TRBJ1-1; D possibly corresponds to TRBD1 (5 bases). The CDR3 has 14 residues. Germline V gene sequence: CDR1 SGHRS, CDR2 YFSETQ. V lost 0 bases and J 4 bases, leaving 10 bases between the germline ends. The CDR3 here is CASSLAWQGTEAFF. CDR3 in DNA: TGCGCCAGCAGCTTGGCCTGGCAGGGCACTGAAGCTTTCTTT. The full variable domain, rest sourced from reference TRBV5-1 and TRBJ1-1, is KAGVTQTPRYLIKTRGQQVTLSCSPISGHRSVSWYQQTPGQGLQFLFEYFSETQRNKGNFPGRFSGRQFSNSRSEMNVSTLELGDSALYLCASSLAWQGTEAFFGQGTRLTVV.

This clone has more than one count but fewer than ten. V is TRBV6-4 and J is TRBJ2-1; 9 positions agree with TRBD2. Germline V gene data show CDR1 as MRHNA and CDR2 as SNTAGT. J was trimmed by 4 bases and V by 7 bases; bases with no gene match: 11. The CDR3 totals 16 residues. In nucleotides, the CDR3 is TGTGCCAGCACAACGCGGGAGGGCAATGAGTACAATGAGCAGTTCTTC. The encoded protein is CASTTREGNEYNEQFF.

In DNA, the CDR3 is TGTGCCAGCAGCTTGGTTGGGGCTTCTGGGGCCAACGTCCTGACTTTC. Protein: CASSLVGASGANVLTF. The gene calls are TRBV5-4 and TRBJ2-6; perhaps TRBD1 as D (5 bases). V was cut by 0 bases and J by 1 base, with 8 bases left in between. Germline V gene data show CDR1 as SGHNT and CDR2 as YYREEE (reference sequence). The CDR3 extends over 16 amino acids.

This clone was counted a single time. CDR3: CASSYSGTGGNEQYF. Here the CDR3 DNA reads TGTGCCAGCAGTTACTCGGGGACAGGGGGCAACGAGCAGTACTTC. The genes are TRBV6-6 and TRBJ2-7, with 12 bases identical to TRBD1. This CDR3 region has 15 residues. CDR1 and CDR2 (germline): MNHNY, SVGAGI (reference sequence). Germline trimming cut 0 bases from V and 5 bases from J; bases unmatched to any gene: 2.

J is TRBJ2-7 and V is TRBV7-6, with D maybe TRBD2 (6 bases). Germline values: CDR1 SGHVS, CDR2 FNYEAQ. CDR3 length: 14 amino acids. Trimming took 0 bases from V and 4 from J, leaving 10 bases between them. The CDR3 bases are TGTGCCAGCAGCTTAGCGAGCGGGCCGTACGAGCAGTACTTC. Protein sequence: CASSLASGPYEQYF.

This clone was detected a few times. The chain joins TRBV19 to TRBJ1-2; D is unresolved. Germline V lookup: CDR1 LNHDA, CDR2 SQIVND (reference sequence). Trimming cost V 7 bases and J 3 bases, with 9 bases left between them. CDR3 length: 12 residues. This CDR3 reads CASKGTYYGYTF. CDR3 nucleotide sequence: TGTGCCAGTAAGGGTACTTACTATGGCTACACCTTC.

This sequence joins TRBV6-1 and TRBJ1-2; 7 nucleotides align to TRBD1. This CDR3 is built from 14 residues. The ends lost 6 bases at V and 7 bases at J; junction bases unmatched: 11. Germline lookup yields CDR1 MNHNS and CDR2 SASEGT. DNA of the CDR3: TGTGCCAGCAGGGGATTTCAGGGGGGGGCTGGCTACACCTTC. It yields the protein CASRGFQGGAGYTF.

Notes on this clone: An end of the junction does not agree with germline; a read error may underlie this. The rearrangement joins TRBV18 to TRBJ2-5, with TRBD1 matching 7 bases. TRBJ2-7 matches the DNA end more closely, so the J call is doubtful. The CDR3 consists of 13 residues. Per the germline V gene, CDR1 is KGHSH and CDR2 is LQKENI. The CDR3 region is CASSPTGSSEQYF. The CDR3 DNA reads TGTGCCAGCTCCCCGACAGGGTCCTCCGAGCAGTACTTC.

This chain uses TRBV9 with TRBJ2-5, with D hard to call. Germline CDR1 and CDR2: SGDLS and YYNGEE. The CDR3 is 14 residues long. Trimming removed 0 bases from V and 1 base from J, with 7 bases in between. As DNA, the CDR3 is TGTGCCAGCAGCGTAGCGGTGAGCCAAGAGACCCAGTACTTC. Its translation is CASSVAVSQETQYF.

This chain connects TRBV9 to TRBJ2-7; 8 bases match TRBD1. From germline, CDR1 is SGDLS and CDR2 YYNGEE. The CDR3 is 15 amino acids. The junction had 4 bases not matched to a gene; V was cut back by 0 bases and J by 2 bases. In nucleotides, the CDR3 is TGTGCCAGCAGCGTAGGACAGGGGTCAGCCTACGAGCAGTACTTC. This codes for CASSVGQGSAYEQYF. The full variable domain, rest sourced from reference TRBV9 and TRBJ2-7, is DSGVTQTPKHLITATGQRVTLRCSPRSGDLSVYWYQQSLDQGLQFLIQYYNGEERAKGNILERFSAQQFPDLHSELNLSSLELGDSALYFCASSVGQGSAYEQYFGPGTRLTVT.

Comments on this clone: The same CDR3 arises from other DNA sequences in this sample as well. CDR3 amino acids: CASSRGAGGDTEAFF. The CDR3 coding sequence is TGTGCCAGCAGTCGTGGGGCGGGGGGGGACACTGAAGCTTTCTTT. The rearrangement uses TRBV9 and TRBJ1-1; tentative D call: TRBD1 (5 bases). V lost 5 bases, J lost 3 bases, and 17 bases lay in between. The CDR3 has 15 amino acids. Germline values: CDR1 SGDLS, CDR2 YYNGEE.

This clone was seen a single time. CDR3 loop: CASSRTGGSTDTQYF. DNA for the CDR3: TGTGCCAGCAGTCGTACAGGGGGTAGCACAGATACGCAGTATTTT. The V and J genes are TRBV7-9 and TRBJ2-3, with TRBD1 matching 8 bases. Germline lookup yields CDR1 SEHNR and CDR2 FQNEAQ (reference sequence). The CDR3 length is 15 residues. J gave up 0 bases and V 6 bases, and 5 bases lay outside the gene matches.

J is TRBJ2-3 and V is TRBV7-2, with 8 positions matching TRBD2. The CDR3 is 16 residues long. Trimming removed 0 bases from V and 6 bases from J; junction bases left unmatched: 8. Germline loops: CDR1 SGHTA, CDR2 FQGNSA. This CDR3 is CASSLAAGLGRDTQYF. CDR3 coding DNA: TGTGCCAGCAGCTTAGCGGCGGGACTAGGGCGGGATACGCAGTATTTT.

The gene calls are TRBV7-8 and TRBJ2-3, with D possibly matching TRBD2 (6 bases). The CDR3 has 15 amino acids. V was shortened by 1 base and J by 9 bases, with 17 bases between the two germline ends. Germline assignment: CDR1 SGHVS and CDR2 FQNEAQ. DNA of the CDR3: TGTGCCAGCAGCTTAGACTGGCGGGATGGGGGAACGCAGTATTTT. This translates into CASSLDWRDGGTQYF.

The rearrangement links TRBV20-1 to TRBJ2-7, with D perhaps TRBD1 or TRBD2 (5 bases each). CDR3 length: 11 amino acids. Germline CDR1 and CDR2: DFQATT and SNEGSKA (reference sequence). The CDR3 loop reads CRAFQGDEQYF. The CDR3, as DNA: TGCAGGGCTTTTCAGGGAGACGAGCAGTACTTC.

This chain joins TRBV9 and TRBJ2-3; unclear D gene. This CDR3 region has 12 residues. Trimming removed 2 bases from V and 5 bases from J, with 6 bases in between. Germline V lookup: CDR1 SGDLS, CDR2 YYNGEE. The CDR3 bases are TGTGCCAGCAGCGTCTGGGGAGATACGCAGTATTTT. Translating it yields CASSVWGDTQYF.

The rearrangement joins TRBV6-1 to TRBJ2-7, with D perhaps matching TRBD2 (7 bases). This CDR3 has 16 amino acids. V dropped 2 bases and J dropped 4 bases, with 18 bases sitting between them. CDR1 MNHNS and CDR2 SASEGT come from the germline V gene. The CDR3 sequence is CASSERVGGDGYEQYF. CDR3 nucleotides: TGTGCCAGCAGTGAAAGGGTAGGGGGGGATGGGTACGAGCAGTACTTC.

The J gene is TRBJ1-2, the V gene TRBV30; weak D call: TRBD1 (5 bases). The length of the CDR3 is 13 residues. Germline lookup yields CDR1 GTSNPN and CDR2 SVGIG (reference sequence). The germline V and J ends were trimmed by 0 bases and 6 bases, with 11 bases remaining between them. The CDR3 DNA is TGTGCCTGGAGTGTGCGGGGGTACGATGGCTACACCTTC. Protein sequence: CAWSVRGYDGYTF.

The gene calls are TRBV6-5 and TRBJ2-7, with TRBD2 identical over 7 bases. With V trimmed by 6 bases and J by 3 bases, 8 bases remained unmatched. This CDR3 is built from 14 residues. Germline assignment: CDR1 MNHEY and CDR2 SVGAGI. CDR3 sequence: CASSPLWGGYEQYF. CDR3 in DNA: TGTGCCAGCAGCCCTCTATGGGGGGGCTACGAGCAGTACTTC.

The rearrangement uses TRBV27 and TRBJ1-1, with D possibly matching TRBD1 (6 bases). CDR1 and CDR2 from the germline V gene are MNHEY and SMNVEV (reference sequence). This CDR3 is built from 13 residues. The V gene lost 2 bases and the J gene lost 5 bases, with 9 bases spanning the gap. CDR3 DNA: TGTGCCAGCAGTTTACAGGGGCGGACTGAAGCTTTCTTT. Amino acids: CASSLQGRTEAFF.

This clone came up a few times. V usage is TRBV29-1 and J usage is TRBJ2-7, with 8 bases identical to TRBD2. This CDR3 region has 14 residues. V shed 5 bases, J shed 0 bases, and the junction held 6 bases outside the gene matches. Germline-derived CDR1 and CDR2 are SQVTM and ANQGSEA. CDR3 DNA: TGCAGCGTTTCGGGCGGGACTAGCTCCTACGAGCAGTACTTC. Its translation is CSVSGGTSSYEQYF.

The chain is built from TRBV28 and TRBJ1-5, with a tentative D call TRBD1 (5 bases). CDR1 is MDHEN, CDR2 SYDVKM, per germline. This CDR3 is built from 15 residues. The V gene lost 6 bases and the J gene lost 2 bases, with 14 bases spanning the gap. The chain's CDR3 is CASRSGGFGNQPQHF. CDR3 nucleotides: TGTGCCAGCAGATCGGGGGGGTTTGGCAATCAGCCCCAGCATTTT. Combining the CDR3 with reference TRBV28 and TRBJ1-5 gives the whole variable domain DVKVTQSSRYLVKRTGEKVFLECVQDMDHENMFWYRQDPGLGLRLIYFSYDVKMKEKGDIPEGYSVSREKKERFSLILESASTNQTSMYLCASRSGGFGNQPQHFGDGTRLSIL.

V usage is TRBV10-3 and J usage is TRBJ2-7; TRBD2 aligns across 10 bases. V lost 6 bases and J lost 2; bases outside the gene matches: 7. This CDR3 has 15 residues. Looked up from germline, CDR1 is ENHRY and CDR2 is SYGVKD. Here the CDR3 DNA reads TGTGCCATCAGCCCGGGACTAGCGATCGCCTACGAGCAGTACTTC. Amino acid sequence: CAISPGLAIAYEQYF.

The V call is TRBV27, the J call TRBJ2-2, with 7 bases aligning to TRBD1. With V trimmed by 1 base and J by 0 bases, 5 bases remained unmatched. Germline assignment: CDR1 MNHEY and CDR2 SMNVEV (reference sequence). CDR3 length: 17 amino acids. The CDR3 here is CASSLLGTDANTGELFF. In DNA form, the CDR3 reads TGTGCCAGCAGTTTATTAGGGACAGACGCGAACACCGGGGAGCTGTTTTTT.

The chain recombines TRBV7-9 with TRBJ2-3, with D perhaps matching TRBD1 or TRBD2 (5 bases each). V lost 8 bases to trimming and J lost 2 bases, with 14 bases between them. Germline CDR1 and CDR2: SEHNR and FQNEAQ (reference sequence). This CDR3 spans 14 amino acids. CDR3 DNA sequence: TGTGCCAGCCCTCCGGGACCTCACACAGATACGCAGTATTTT. Encoded protein: CASPPGPHTDTQYF.

The genes are TRBV10-3 and TRBJ1-2; 8 nucleotides match TRBD1. The junction had 3 bases not matched to a gene; V was cut back by 2 bases and J by 4 bases. Germline loops: CDR1 ENHRY, CDR2 SYGVKD. The CDR3 contains 14 residues. The CDR3 spells CAISERQGAYGYTF. The CDR3 DNA follows: TGTGCCATCAGTGAGAGGCAGGGGGCCTATGGCTACACCTTC.